The source of this T cell receptor (beta chain) is a study of OX40 agonist ivuxolimab in advanced cancers. Baseline was the first blood sampling point, followed by cycle 4 day 1 and cycle 7 day 1. V gave up 3 bases and J gave up 2 bases, with 13 bases separating them. In germline, CDR1 is LGHNT, CDR2 FRNRAP. The CDR3 covers 16 residues. TCRdb's table, derived via immunoSEQ multiplex PCR, lists solely in-frame clones and lacks some. In the table there are about 120,000 clones, approximately 90% of which are singletons. The specimen was CD4+ or CD8+ T cells sorted from blood, collected in a trial of the OX40 agonist ivuxolimab. The TCR sequence derives from an adult with an advanced solid tumor such as melanoma, head and neck, liver or kidney cancer. The chain recombines TRBV12-5 with TRBJ2-2; no reliable D call. The CDR3 loop is CASGLQLAQNTGELFF. The CDR3 DNA follows: TGTGCTAGTGGTTTACAACTGGCCCAAAACACCGGGGAGCTGTTTTTT. The full variable domain, completed using reference TRBV12-5 and TRBJ2-2, is DARVTQTPRHKVTEMGQEVTMRCQPILGHNTVFWYRQTMMQGLELLAYFRNRAPLDDSGMPKDRFSAEMPDATLATLKIQPSEPRDSAVYFCASGLQLAQNTGELFFGEGSRLTVL.